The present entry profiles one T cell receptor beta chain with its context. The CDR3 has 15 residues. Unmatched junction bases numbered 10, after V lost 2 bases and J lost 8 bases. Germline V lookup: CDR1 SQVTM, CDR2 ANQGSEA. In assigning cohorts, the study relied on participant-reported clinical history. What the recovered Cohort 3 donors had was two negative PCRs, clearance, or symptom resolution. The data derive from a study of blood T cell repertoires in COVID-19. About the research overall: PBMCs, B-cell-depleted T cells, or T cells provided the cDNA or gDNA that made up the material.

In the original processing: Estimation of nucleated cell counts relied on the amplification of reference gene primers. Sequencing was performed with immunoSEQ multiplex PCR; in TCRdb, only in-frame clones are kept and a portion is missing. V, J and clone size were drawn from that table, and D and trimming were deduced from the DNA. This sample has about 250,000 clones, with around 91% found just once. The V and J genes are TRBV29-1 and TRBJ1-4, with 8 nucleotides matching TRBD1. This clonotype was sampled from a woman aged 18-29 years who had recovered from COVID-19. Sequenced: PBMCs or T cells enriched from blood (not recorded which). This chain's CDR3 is CSVETVAGGREKLFF. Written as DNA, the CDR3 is TGCAGCGTTGAAACGGTGGCAGGGGGCCGAGAAAAACTGTTTTTT.